Here is one TCR beta chain with its context. TCRdb keeps only in-frame clones here, not all; method: immunoSEQ multiplex PCR. The table has 55,000 to 75,000 clones, 90% to 95% seen once. This CDR3 region has 16 residues. From germline, CDR1 is ENHRY and CDR2 SYGVKD. V was clipped by 2 bases and J by 1 base, with 14 bases between them. This specimen comes from a study of T cell changes during pregnancy in multiple sclerosis. This specimen was peripheral blood, taken in the third trimester of pregnancy. This sequence originates from a female donor in good health, enrolled as a control in a pregnancy study. The chain links TRBV10-3 to TRBJ1-1; D is perhaps TRBD1 (6 bases). For the CDR3, the DNA is TGTGCCATCAGTGAGCCTTTGACAGGAAAGAACACTGAAGCTTTCTTT. Its protein product is CAISEPLTGKNTEAFF.